The 25 T cell receptor beta chains below were found in one sample sequenced in a study of blood T cell repertoires in COVID-19. Only in-frame clones appear in the TCRdb table, and some are missing; sequencing was by immunoSEQ multiplex PCR. This table holds a few hundred thousand clones, roughly 83% found once. Sequencing used peripheral blood. These TCRs come from a woman aged 50 to 60 with acute or convalescent COVID-19.

The chain recombines TRBV6-1 with TRBJ1-1, with D unresolved. The CDR3 covers 16 residues. The germline CDR1 and CDR2 sequences are MNHNS and SASEGT. Trimming stripped 3 bases from V and 0 bases from J, with 14 bases between. The CDR3 region is CASSDGRGIMNTEAFF. The CDR3 DNA reads TGTGCCAGCAGTGACGGGCGGGGAATCATGAACACTGAAGCTTTCTTT.

This clone occurred a few times. The chain couples TRBV5-1 to TRBJ2-3, with D possibly TRBD1 on 6 matching bases. The V gene lost 0 bases and the J gene lost 6 bases, with 14 bases spanning the gap. The CDR3 spans 15 residues. Germline lookup yields CDR1 SGHRS and CDR2 YFSETQ. CDR3 DNA sequence: TGCGCCAGCAGCTTGGTGGCAGGGGCACCCGATACGCAGTATTTT. Protein product: CASSLVAGAPDTQYF.

The genes are TRBV18 and TRBJ2-1; 8 bases are shared with TRBD2. This CDR3 region has 13 residues. The germline V gene encodes CDR1 KGHSH and CDR2 LQKENI. V lost 5 bases to trimming and J lost 6 bases; unmatched junction nucleotides: 3. The DNA for the CDR3 is TGTGCCAGCTCAACTAGCGGACCCAATGAGCAGTTCTTC. Translated, it gives CASSTSGPNEQFF.

A word on this clone: The junction differs from germline at one of its ends, possibly a read error. In the same sample, other DNA sequences code for this CDR3. The chain's CDR3 is CASSLGAPGGYTF. CDR3 bases: TGCGCCAGCAGCTTGGGAGCGCCCGGTGGCTATACCTTC. The rearrangement joins TRBV5-1 to TRBJ1-2; D unresolved. CDR1 and CDR2 from the germline V gene are SGHRS and YFSETQ. CDR3 size: 13 residues.

This chain joins TRBV28 and TRBJ2-7; 7 bases map to TRBD2. In germline, CDR1 is MDHEN, CDR2 SYDVKM. This CDR3 has 12 residues. V dropped 8 bases and J dropped 7; count of bases not matched to a gene: 8. The CDR3 DNA is TGTGCCAGCGAGGGAGGGGTGAAGGAGCAGTACTTC. Its translation is CASEGGVKEQYF.

CDR3 sequence (DNA): TGTGCCAGCAGCCCTGGGACAGCAAATTATGGCTACACCTTC. This sequence encodes CASSPGTANYGYTF. The V call is TRBV5-4, the J call TRBJ1-2; 7 nucleotides match TRBD1. Germline-derived CDR1 and CDR2 are SGHNT and YYREEE (reference sequence). The CDR3 is made up of 14 amino acids. Trimming removed 4 bases from V and 5 bases from J; junction bases left unmatched: 8.

This chain uses TRBV30 with TRBJ1-2, with 8 nucleotides matching TRBD1. V trimming: 2 bases; J trimming: 4 bases; junction bases outside the gene matches: 6. The germline V gene has CDR1 GTSNPN and CDR2 SVGIG (reference sequence). The length of the CDR3 is 14 residues. CDR3 protein: CAWSRARGLYGYTF. CDR3 in DNA: TGTGCCTGGAGTAGGGCCAGGGGGCTCTATGGCTACACCTTC.

The rearrangement uses TRBV5-1 and TRBJ1-6; D gene unclear. This CDR3 is built from 15 residues. CDR1 SGHRS and CDR2 YFSETQ come from the germline V gene. Trimming took 1 base from V and 4 from J, leaving 9 bases between them. This CDR3 is CASSLSGEYNSPLHF. As DNA, the CDR3 is TGCGCCAGCAGCTTGAGCGGGGAATATAATTCACCCCTCCACTTT.

This chain joins TRBV28 and TRBJ2-3, with a possible D match to TRBD2 (6 bases). This CDR3 is built from 16 residues. The germline V gene encodes CDR1 MDHEN and CDR2 SYDVKM. V gave up 4 bases and J gave up 0 bases, with 14 bases separating them. The CDR3 is CASSSIRRGSTDTQYF. CDR3 nucleotides: TGTGCCAGCAGTTCAATCCGGCGGGGTAGCACAGATACGCAGTATTTT.

This clone was recorded a few times. The sample contains more than one DNA sequence encoding this CDR3. The chain has TRBV4-1 and TRBJ1-1; D unclear. Trimming took off 0 bases at V and 0 bases at J, with 8 bases between the two ends. This CDR3 is 15 amino acids long. Germline CDR1 reads MGHRA; CDR2 reads YSYEKL. This chain's CDR3 is CASSQDPGMNTEAFF. Written as DNA, the CDR3 is TGCGCCAGCAGCCAAGACCCCGGGATGAACACTGAAGCTTTCTTT.

The genes are TRBV13 and TRBJ1-4; 8 nucleotides match TRBD1. Germline values: CDR1 PRHDT, CDR2 FYEKMQ (reference sequence). The CDR3 loop spans 14 amino acids. The V and J ends lost 5 bases and 8 bases, in that order; junction bases with no gene match: 7. CDR3 region: CASSRQGRREKLFF. The CDR3 DNA sequence: TGTGCCAGCAGCCGACAGGGGAGAAGGGAAAAACTGTTTTTT.

This chain joins TRBV7-3 and TRBJ2-2, with 9 bases that match TRBD2. The V segment lost 2 bases and the J segment 6 bases; nucleotides outside the gene matches: 4. The CDR3 extends over 15 amino acids. Germline CDR1 and CDR2: SGHTA and FQGTGA. The DNA for the CDR3 is TGTGCCAGCAGCTTATGGCTAGCGGGGTCCGGGGAGCTGTTTTTT. This translates into CASSLWLAGSGELFF.

About this clone: With a much larger clone just one base away, this may be a read error. Other DNA sequences in the sample encode the same CDR3. V usage is TRBV27 and J usage is TRBJ1-2; no clear D gene. The CDR3 spans 13 residues. The germline CDR1 and CDR2 sequences are MNHEY and SMNVEV (reference sequence). V was trimmed by 2 bases and J by 2 bases, leaving 6 bases between them. The CDR3 sequence: CASSLRGNYGYTF. CDR3 DNA sequence: TGTGCCAGCAGTTTACGGGGAAACTATGGCTACACCTTC.

This clone appeared a single time. The genes are TRBV6-5 and TRBJ1-5; D ambiguous. CDR1 is MNHEY and CDR2 is SVGAGI in the germline V gene. This CDR3 is 12 amino acids long. Trimming stripped 6 bases from V and 7 bases from J, with 10 bases between. CDR3 sequence (DNA): TGTGCCAGCAGGCCCCCCCAGCAGCCCCAGCATTTT. Protein sequence: CASRPPQQPQHF.

The chain carries TRBV4-2 and TRBJ2-5, with 10 bases aligning to TRBD2. CDR3 length: 19 residues. Germline V gene data show CDR1 as LGHNA and CDR2 as YNFKEQ. V gave up 0 bases and J gave up 5 bases; unmatched junction bases: 15. The CDR3 nucleotides are TGTGCCAGCAGCCAAGAAGGTTTGTTGGCTAGCGGGAGAGGGGAGACCCAGTACTTC. Translating gives CASSQEGLLASGRGETQYF.

The V call is TRBV11-2, the J call TRBJ2-7; TRBD1 matches at 11 bases. Germline CDR1 reads SGHAT; CDR2 reads FQNNGV. The CDR3 sequence is 15 residues long. Unmatched junction bases numbered 8, after V lost 4 bases and J lost 6 bases. This CDR3 is CASSSGTGGLSEQYF. CDR3 DNA: TGTGCCAGCAGCTCCGGGACAGGGGGATTGAGCGAGCAGTACTTC.

The chain couples TRBV9 to TRBJ1-1; D uncertain. The CDR3 length is 13 residues. The germline V gene has CDR1 SGDLS and CDR2 YYNGEE. Between the trimmed V and J ends, which lost 0 bases and 3 bases, there was a span of 6 bases. The CDR3 DNA reads TGTGCCAGCAGCGTAGGGCCCGACACTGAAGCTTTCTTT. Encoded protein: CASSVGPDTEAFF.

The chain carries TRBV11-1 and TRBJ1-1; D remains unclear. Between the trimmed V and J ends, which lost 4 bases and 1 base, there was a span of 7 bases. This CDR3 region has 13 residues. Germline V gives CDR1 SGHAT, CDR2 FQDESV (reference sequence). CDR3 protein: CASSSTANTEAFF. Here the CDR3 DNA reads TGTGCCAGCAGCTCTACAGCGAACACTGAAGCTTTCTTT.

J is TRBJ1-1 and V is TRBV9, with 7 bases aligning to TRBD1. Germline V gene lookup returns CDR1 SGDLS and CDR2 YYNGEE. CDR3 length: 12 amino acids. Losses at the gene ends were 6 bases for V and 7 bases for J; bases not matched to a gene: 6. The CDR3 loop reads CASNIQGNEAFF. The CDR3, as DNA: TGTGCCAGCAATATACAGGGGAATGAAGCTTTCTTT.

This clone was detected once. The rearrangement links TRBV19 to TRBJ2-7; 7 positions agree with TRBD1. With 5 bases clipped from V and 2 bases from J, the junction kept 6 bases outside the gene matches. This CDR3 region has 14 residues. The V gene's germline CDR1 is LNHDA and CDR2 SQIVND (reference sequence). CDR3 loop: CASSPRQGPYEQYF. CDR3 coding DNA: TGTGCCAGTAGTCCTAGACAGGGTCCCTACGAGCAGTACTTC. Full variable domain (rest looked up from reference TRBV19 and TRBJ2-7): DGGITQSPKYLFRKEGQNVTLSCEQNLNHDAMYWYRQDPGQGLRLIYYSQIVNDFQKGDIAEGYSVSREKKESFPLTVTSAQKNPTAFYLCASSPRQGPYEQYFGPGTRLTVT.

The chain carries TRBV7-2 and TRBJ1-5, with TRBD1 matching over 7 bases. The CDR3 consists of 13 residues. The V gene's germline CDR1 is SGHTA and CDR2 FQGNSA. V shed 5 bases, J shed 4 bases, and the junction held 2 bases outside the gene matches. The CDR3 DNA is TGTGCCAGCAGCCAACAGGGGAATCAGCCCCAGCATTTT. This gives the protein CASSQQGNQPQHF.

This clone was counted a few times. The gene calls are TRBV13 and TRBJ2-1, with 8 bases aligning to TRBD2. The CDR3 is made up of 16 amino acids. The V segment lost 3 bases and the J segment 8 bases; nucleotides outside the gene matches: 12. Looked up from germline, CDR1 is PRHDT and CDR2 is FYEKMQ (reference sequence). The CDR3 protein is CASSLGGRPAGDEQFF. CDR3 bases: TGTGCCAGCAGCTTGGGCGGGAGGCCGGCTGGTGATGAGCAGTTCTTC.

The chain combines TRBV24-1 with TRBJ2-1; D is perhaps TRBD2 (5 bases). Per germline, CDR1 KGHDR and CDR2 SFDVKD. The CDR3 spans 15 residues. V was trimmed by 5 bases and J by 0 bases, leaving 10 bases between them. CDR3 nucleotides: TGTGCCACCAGTGCCGGACTGAGCTCCTACAATGAGCAGTTCTTC. It encodes CATSAGLSSYNEQFF.

The chain couples TRBV28 to TRBJ1-6, with no clear D. Trimming left V 6 bases short and J 10 bases short, with 22 bases between. This CDR3 is built from 16 residues. From germline, CDR1 is MDHEN and CDR2 SYDVKM. The chain's CDR3 is CASSQGIEAGRSPLHF. Written as DNA, the CDR3 is TGTGCCAGCAGCCAAGGGATTGAGGCGGGTCGGTCACCCCTCCACTTT.

The J gene is TRBJ2-2, the V gene TRBV3-1 (or the pseudogene TRBV3-2), with a possible D match to TRBD2 (5 bases). The CDR3 consists of 13 residues. The V gene's germline CDR1 is LGHDT and CDR2 YNNKEL (reference sequence). V lost 3 bases and J 6 bases, leaving 8 bases between the germline ends. CDR3 amino acids: CASSQDLAGELFF. In DNA form, the CDR3 reads TGTGCCAGCAGCCAGGACTTAGCCGGGGAGCTGTTTTTT.